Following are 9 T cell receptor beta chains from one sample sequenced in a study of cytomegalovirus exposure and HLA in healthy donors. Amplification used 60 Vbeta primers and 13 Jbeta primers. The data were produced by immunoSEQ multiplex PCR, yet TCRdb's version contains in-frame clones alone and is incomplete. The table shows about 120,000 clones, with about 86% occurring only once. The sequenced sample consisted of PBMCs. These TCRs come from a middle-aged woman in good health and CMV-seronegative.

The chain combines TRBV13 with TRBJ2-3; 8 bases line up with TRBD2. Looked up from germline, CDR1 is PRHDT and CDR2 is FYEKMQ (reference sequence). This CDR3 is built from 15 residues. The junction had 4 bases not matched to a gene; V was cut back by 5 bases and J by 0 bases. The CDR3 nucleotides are TGTGCCAGCAGCCACGGGGGGGTTAGCACAGATACGCAGTATTTT. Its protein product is CASSHGGVSTDTQYF.

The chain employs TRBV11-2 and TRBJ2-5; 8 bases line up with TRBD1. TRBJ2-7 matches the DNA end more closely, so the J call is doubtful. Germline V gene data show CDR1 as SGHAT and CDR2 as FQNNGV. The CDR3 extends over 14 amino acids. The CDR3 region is CASSPGTGAYEQYF. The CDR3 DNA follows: TGTGCCAGCAGCCCCGGGACAGGAGCCTACGAGCAGTACTTC.

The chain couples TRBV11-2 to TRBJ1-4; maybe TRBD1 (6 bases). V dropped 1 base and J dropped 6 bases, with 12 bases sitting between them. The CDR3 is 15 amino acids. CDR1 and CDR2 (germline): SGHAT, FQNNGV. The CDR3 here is CASSLGGGRYEKLFF. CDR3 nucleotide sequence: TGTGCCAGCAGCTTAGGGGGGGGGCGGTATGAAAAACTGTTTTTT.

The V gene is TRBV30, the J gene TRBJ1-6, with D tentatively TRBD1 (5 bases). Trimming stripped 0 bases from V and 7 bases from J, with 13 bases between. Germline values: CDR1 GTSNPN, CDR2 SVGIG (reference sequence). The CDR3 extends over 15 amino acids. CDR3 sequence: CAWSVVGQGNSPLHF. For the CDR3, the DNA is TGTGCCTGGAGTGTAGTCGGCCAGGGAAATTCACCCCTCCACTTT.

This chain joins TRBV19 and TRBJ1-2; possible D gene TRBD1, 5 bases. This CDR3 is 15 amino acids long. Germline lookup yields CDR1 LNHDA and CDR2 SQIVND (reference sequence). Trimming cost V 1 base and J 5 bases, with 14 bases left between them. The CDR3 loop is CASSIGQSPDYGYTF. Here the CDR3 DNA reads TGTGCCAGTAGTATAGGACAGTCTCCTGATTATGGCTACACCTTC.

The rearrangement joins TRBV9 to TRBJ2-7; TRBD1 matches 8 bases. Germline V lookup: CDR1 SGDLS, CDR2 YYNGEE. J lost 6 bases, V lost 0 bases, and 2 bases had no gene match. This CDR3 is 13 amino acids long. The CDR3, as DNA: TGTGCCAGCAGCGTAGACAGGGGGTCCGAGCAGTACTTC. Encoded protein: CASSVDRGSEQYF.

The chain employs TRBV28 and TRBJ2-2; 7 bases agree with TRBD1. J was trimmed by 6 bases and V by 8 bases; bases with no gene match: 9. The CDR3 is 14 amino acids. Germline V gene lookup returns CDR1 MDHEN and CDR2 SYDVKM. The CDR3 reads CASLGAGGSGELFF. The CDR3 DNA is TGTGCCAGCCTCGGGGCAGGGGGTTCCGGGGAGCTGTTTTTT.

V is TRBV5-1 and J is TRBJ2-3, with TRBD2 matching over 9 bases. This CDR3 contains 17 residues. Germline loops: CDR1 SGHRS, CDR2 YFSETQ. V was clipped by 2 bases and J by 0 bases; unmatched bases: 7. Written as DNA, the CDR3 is TGCGCCAGCAGCTTCTCTAGCGGGGCATCTAGCACAGATACGCAGTATTTT. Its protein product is CASSFSSGASSTDTQYF.

CDR3 amino acids: CASSPDRGPGQPQHF. The CDR3 coding sequence is TGTGCCAGCTCACCCGACAGGGGGCCAGGTCAGCCCCAGCATTTT. The chain has TRBV18 and TRBJ1-5, with 10 bases identical to TRBD1. This CDR3 spans 15 amino acids. Germline values: CDR1 KGHSH, CDR2 LQKENI. The V gene end was trimmed by 3 bases and the J gene end by 6 bases; junction bases not matched to a gene: 5.